The 24 T cell receptor beta chains listed next were all sequenced from one sample in a study of identical twins. TCRdb analysed the 5' RACE reads with MiXCR anew, one entry per CDR3 protein. The table records around 490,000 distinct CDR3 sequences, 20% to 25% of them present only once. These same data were also listed under a study on yellow fever vaccine responses in identical twins.

Sequenced material: CD4+ T cells sorted from blood. The receptors come from a woman younger than 35 in good health.

V and J are TRBV29-1 and TRBJ2-1; D call uncertain. In germline, CDR1 is SQVTM, CDR2 ANQGSEA. With 3 bases removed from V and 15 bases from J, the gap between germline ends came to 9 bases. CDR3 size: 9 residues. CDR3 residues: CSVEIHPFF. The DNA of the CDR3 is TGCAGCGTTGAGATACATCCGTTCTTC.

This clonotype has more than one count but fewer than ten. The V call is TRBV20-1, the J call TRBJ2-1; tentatively, D is TRBD1 (5 bases). The CDR3 length is 14 residues. The germline V gene encodes CDR1 DFQATT and CDR2 SNEGSKA (reference sequence). Deletions cut 8 bases from V and 2 bases from J, with 16 bases between. CDR3 bases: TGCAGTTATCAAGCAGGGCACCCCTACAATGAGCAGTTCTTC. Translating it yields CSYQAGHPYNEQFF.

The chain uses TRBV7-2 and TRBJ2-3; 8 bases match TRBD2. This CDR3 has 15 amino acids. CDR1 is SGHTA, CDR2 FQGNSA, per germline. V gave up 6 bases and J gave up 0 bases; unmatched junction bases: 5. CDR3 sequence (DNA): TGTGCCAGCAGTGTCGGGAGGGTTAGCACAGATACGCAGTATTTT. Translating it yields CASSVGRVSTDTQYF.

This clonotype was observed a handful of times. The V call is TRBV9, the J call TRBJ1-2; 8 bases fit TRBD1. V lost 3 bases to trimming and J lost 3 bases; unmatched junction nucleotides: 4. Germline lookup yields CDR1 SGDLS and CDR2 YYNGEE. This CDR3 has 14 amino acids. Here the CDR3 reads CASSEGGQDYGYTF. CDR3 DNA sequence: TGTGCCAGCAGCGAGGGGGGACAGGACTATGGCTACACCTTC.

This clonotype has just a few counts. The rearrangement links TRBV11-2 to TRBJ2-5, with TRBD2 matching over 11 bases. Trimming took 11 bases from V and 0 from J; bases not matched to a gene: 2. This CDR3 is 13 amino acids long. Looked up from germline, CDR1 is SGHAT and CDR2 is FQNNGV. CDR3 nucleotide sequence: TGTGCCGCTAGCGGGGGGCACCAAGAGACCCAGTACTTC. Protein sequence: CAASGGHQETQYF.

This clonotype was found a few times. The CDR3 bases are TGTGCCAGCATGTTTGCAGGGCCACCCCTCCACTTT. This translates into CASMFAGPPLHF. The gene calls are TRBV12-3 or TRBV12-4 and TRBJ1-6; perhaps TRBD1 as D (5 bases). The V end lost 7 bases, the J end lost 11 bases, and 12 bases lay between the germline ends. The CDR3 totals 12 residues.

This rearrangement joins TRBV20-1 to TRBJ2-5; 7 nucleotides line up with TRBD1. CDR3 size: 12 residues. V dropped 6 bases and J dropped 1; count of bases not matched to a gene: 2. Germline assignment: CDR1 DFQATT and CDR2 SNEGSKA (reference sequence). The CDR3 nucleotides are TGCAGTGCCTGGGACAGCCAAGAGACCCAGTACTTC. Encoded protein: CSAWDSQETQYF.

The chain couples TRBV11-2 to TRBJ2-7; 12 nucleotides align to TRBD1. Germline loops: CDR1 SGHAT, CDR2 FQNNGV. V trimming: 5 bases; J trimming: 3 bases; junction bases outside the gene matches: 5. The CDR3 runs to 15 residues. This CDR3 reads CASSKRDRGLYEQYV. The CDR3 nucleotides read TGTGCCAGCAGCAAACGGGACAGGGGGCTCTACGAGCAGTACGTC.

The chain combines TRBV29-1 with TRBJ2-5, with a tentative D call TRBD2 (7 bases). This CDR3 region has 11 residues. In germline, CDR1 is SQVTM, CDR2 ANQGSEA. As DNA, the CDR3 is TGCAGTGGGGGGGCGCAAGAGACCCAGTACTTC. Its translation is CSGGAQETQYF.

The chain recombines TRBV10-3 with TRBJ2-2, with 7 bases that match TRBD1. The V gene's germline CDR1 is ENHRY and CDR2 SYGVKD. The V gene end was trimmed by 5 bases and the J gene end by 1 base; junction bases not matched to a gene: 10. The CDR3 sequence is 17 residues long. DNA for the CDR3: TGTGCCATCAGTCCAACCGGGACAGATCTGAACACCGGGGAGCTGTTTTTT. It encodes CAISPTGTDLNTGELFF.

The rearrangement uses TRBV7-9 and TRBJ2-5; 7 positions agree with TRBD2. This CDR3 has 15 amino acids. Germline CDR1 and CDR2: SEHNR and FQNEAQ (reference sequence). V lost 5 bases, J lost 1 base, and 7 bases stayed unmatched. The chain's CDR3 is CASSLRTSLQETQYF. For the CDR3, the DNA is TGTGCCAGCAGCCTCCGGACTAGTCTCCAAGAGACCCAGTACTTC.

This clonotype showed up just a few times. The V and J genes are TRBV20-1 and TRBJ1-2; maybe TRBD1 (6 bases). Germline V gives CDR1 DFQATT, CDR2 SNEGSKA (reference sequence). The CDR3 is 13 residues long. Here the CDR3 DNA reads TGCACCGCCGAGGGGGAGTGGAGCTATGGCTACACCTTC. This translates into CTAEGEWSYGYTF.

This clonotype was seen repeatedly, ten times or more. The chain employs TRBV20-1 and TRBJ1-2, with D possibly TRBD1 on 6 matching bases. V was pared by 5 bases and J by 1 base, with 14 bases between. The CDR3 is 14 residues long. Germline V gives CDR1 DFQATT, CDR2 SNEGSKA (reference sequence). The CDR3 DNA is TGCAGTGCTTCCCCGGGAGGGGGTAACTATGGCTACACCTTC. Its translation is CSASPGGGNYGYTF.

This clonotype was seen a handful of times. The V call is TRBV20-1, the J call TRBJ2-2; 13 bases match TRBD2. The length of the CDR3 is 17 residues. Germline-derived CDR1 and CDR2 are DFQATT and SNEGSKA (reference sequence). J gave up 4 bases and V 1 base, and 6 bases lay outside the gene matches. CDR3 region: CSARAPGLAGSTGELFF. DNA for the CDR3: TGCAGTGCTAGAGCCCCGGGACTAGCGGGGTCCACCGGGGAGCTGTTTTTT.

V is TRBV12-3 or TRBV12-4 and J is TRBJ1-5, with D perhaps TRBD1 (5 bases). The CDR3 length is 16 residues. The V end was cut by 3 bases, the J end by 1 base, with 13 bases between. CDR3 sequence: CASSLQGRGSNQPQHF. The CDR3 bases are TGTGCCAGCAGTTTGCAGGGACGAGGGAGCAATCAGCCCCAGCATTTT.

The chain joins TRBV5-1 to TRBJ1-1, with TRBD1 as a possible D gene (5 bases). Germline values: CDR1 SGHRS, CDR2 YFSETQ. The CDR3 has 15 residues. V lost 0 bases to trimming and J lost 4 bases, with 13 bases between them. Written as DNA, the CDR3 is TGCGCCAGCAGCTTGGCGGCGGGGGGGTTCACTGAAGCTTTCTTT. It specifies CASSLAAGGFTEAFF.

The rearrangement uses TRBV7-9 and TRBJ2-7; TRBD2 aligns across 9 bases. V shed 2 bases and J 2 bases; nucleotides not matched to a gene: 7. In germline, CDR1 is SEHNR, CDR2 FQNEAQ (reference sequence). The CDR3 loop spans 16 amino acids. The CDR3 here is CASSLLTSGLTYEQYF. CDR3 DNA: TGTGCCAGCAGCTTACTGACTAGCGGTCTTACCTACGAGCAGTACTTC.

This clonotype came up a few times. This chain joins TRBV28 and TRBJ2-7; TRBD1 might be the D (6 bases). V gave up 2 bases and J gave up 3 bases, with 11 bases separating them. Germline V lookup: CDR1 MDHEN, CDR2 SYDVKM. The CDR3 covers 14 residues. The CDR3 DNA is TGTGCCAGCAGTTTAACAGGGAACGTCTACGAGCAGTACTTC. Its protein is CASSLTGNVYEQYF.

This clonotype was observed a few times. The chain joins TRBV5-1 to TRBJ1-6, with D tentatively TRBD1 (5 bases). The CDR3 covers 14 residues. The germline gives CDR1 SGHRS, CDR2 YFSETQ. Trimming took off 7 bases at V and 7 bases at J, with 15 bases between the two ends. CDR3 protein: CASGSGTVNSPLHF. In nucleotides, the CDR3 is TGCGCCAGCGGTTCCGGGACGGTCAATTCACCCCTCCACTTT.

The genes are TRBV11-2 and TRBJ2-2; 11 nucleotides match TRBD2. The CDR3 length is 16 residues. The V segment lost 5 bases and the J segment 4 bases; nucleotides outside the gene matches: 6. CDR1 is SGHAT, CDR2 FQNNGV, per germline. The CDR3, as DNA: TGTGCCAGCAGCCCCCTTAGCGGGAGGGTCACCGGGGAGCTGTTTTTT. It encodes CASSPLSGRVTGELFF.

The gene calls are TRBV7-9 and TRBJ2-1, with 7 positions matching TRBD2. With 5 bases clipped from V and 4 bases from J, the junction kept 8 bases outside the gene matches. Germline V gives CDR1 SEHNR, CDR2 FQNEAQ (reference sequence). The CDR3 totals 15 residues. The CDR3 bases are TGTGCCAGCAGCCCTAACCCGGGGGGATACAATGAGCAGTTCTTC. This translates into CASSPNPGGYNEQFF. Variable domain in full (rest from reference TRBV7-9 and TRBJ2-1): DTGVSQNPRHKITKRGQNVTFRCDPISEHNRLYWYRQTLGQGPEFLTYFQNEAQLEKSRLLSDRFSAERPKGSFSTLEIQRTEQGDSAMYLCASSPNPGGYNEQFFGPGTRLTVL.

The chain uses TRBV5-6 and TRBJ1-5; D uncertain. With 4 bases removed from V and 4 bases from J, the gap between germline ends came to 15 bases. The CDR3 is 15 residues long. Germline-derived CDR1 and CDR2 are SGHDT and YYEEEE. CDR3 protein: CASSIGKGLNQPQHF. In DNA, the CDR3 is TGTGCCAGCAGCATAGGGAAAGGGTTGAATCAGCCCCAGCATTTT.

This chain links TRBV20-1 with TRBJ2-3; D unclear. CDR1 DFQATT and CDR2 SNEGSKA come from the germline V gene (reference sequence). Trimming pared 4 bases from V and 3 bases from J, leaving 8 bases between. The CDR3 sequence is 12 residues long. The chain's CDR3 is CSANPTTDTQYF. The CDR3 bases are TGCAGTGCTAATCCAACTACAGATACGCAGTATTTT.

This clonotype was detected only a few times. The genes are TRBV10-1 and TRBJ2-1; 8 nucleotides agree with TRBD1. From germline, CDR1 is WNHNN and CDR2 SYGVQD (reference sequence). With V trimmed by 2 bases and J by 11 bases, 8 bases remained unmatched. The CDR3 sequence is 14 residues long. The CDR3 loop is CASSEQSGGRKQFF. CDR3 DNA: TGCGCCAGCAGTGAGCAATCAGGGGGCCGCAAGCAGTTCTTC.